This T cell receptor (beta chain) emerged from a study of control samples from healthy donors and cancer patients. Looked up from germline, CDR1 is LGHNA and CDR2 is YSLEER. The length of the CDR3 is 15 residues. The V and J ends lost 5 bases and 3 bases, in that order; junction bases with no gene match: 6. The table came from immunoSEQ multiplex PCR; TCRdb's copy has only in-frame clones and leaves some out. The table records about 170,000 clones, about 94% of them present only once. The clonotype was recovered from a woman aged 60-75 years in good health. The source material was blood. This chain joins TRBV4-3 and TRBJ2-7, with TRBD2 matching over 11 bases. The CDR3 DNA sequence: TGCGCCAGCAGCTCCCGGACTAGCGGGCTCTACGAGCAGTACTTC. Translated: CASSSRTSGLYEQYF.